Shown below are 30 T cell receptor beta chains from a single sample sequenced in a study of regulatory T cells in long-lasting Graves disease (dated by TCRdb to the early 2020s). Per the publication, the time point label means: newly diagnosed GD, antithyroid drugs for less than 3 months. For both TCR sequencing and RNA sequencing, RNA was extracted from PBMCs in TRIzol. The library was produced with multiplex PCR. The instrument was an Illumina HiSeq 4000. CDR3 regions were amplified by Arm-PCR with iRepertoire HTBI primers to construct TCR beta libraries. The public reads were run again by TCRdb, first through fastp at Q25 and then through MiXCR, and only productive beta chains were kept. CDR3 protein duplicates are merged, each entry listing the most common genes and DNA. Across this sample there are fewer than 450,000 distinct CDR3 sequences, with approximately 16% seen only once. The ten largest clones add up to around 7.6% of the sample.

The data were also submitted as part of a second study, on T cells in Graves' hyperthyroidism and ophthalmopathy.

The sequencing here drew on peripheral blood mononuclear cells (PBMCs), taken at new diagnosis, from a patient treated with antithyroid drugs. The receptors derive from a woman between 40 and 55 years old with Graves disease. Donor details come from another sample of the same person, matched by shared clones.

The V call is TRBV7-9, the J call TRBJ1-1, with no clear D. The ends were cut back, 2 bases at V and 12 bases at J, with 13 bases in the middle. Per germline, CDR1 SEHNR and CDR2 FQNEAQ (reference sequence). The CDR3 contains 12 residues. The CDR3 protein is CASSLMTKDPFF. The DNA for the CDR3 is TGTGCCAGCAGCTTAATGACGAAGGACCCTTTCTTT.

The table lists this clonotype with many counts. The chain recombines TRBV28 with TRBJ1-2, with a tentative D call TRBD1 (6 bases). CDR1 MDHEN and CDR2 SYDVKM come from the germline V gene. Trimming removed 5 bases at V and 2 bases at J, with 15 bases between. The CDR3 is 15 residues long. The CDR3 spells CASSTQQGWNYGYTF. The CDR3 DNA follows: TGTGCCAGCAGTACACAACAGGGATGGAACTATGGCTACACCTTC.

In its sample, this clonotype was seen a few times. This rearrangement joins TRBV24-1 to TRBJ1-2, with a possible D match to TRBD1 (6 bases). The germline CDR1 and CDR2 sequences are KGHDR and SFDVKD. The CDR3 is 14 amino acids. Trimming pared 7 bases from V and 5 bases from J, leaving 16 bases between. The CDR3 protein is CATSRSTDSYGYTF. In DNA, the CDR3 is TGTGCCACCAGCCGATCAACGGACAGTTATGGCTACACCTTC.

CDR3 nucleotides: TGTGCCAGCGGGGGTGCCGGTACAGATACGCAGTATTTT. Translating it yields CASGGAGTDTQYF. The V and J genes are TRBV6-1 and TRBJ2-3; either TRBD1 or TRBD2 may supply D (5 bases each). The V end was cut by 8 bases, the J end by 3 bases, with 12 bases between. This CDR3 has 13 amino acids. CDR1 is MNHNS, CDR2 SASEGT, per germline.

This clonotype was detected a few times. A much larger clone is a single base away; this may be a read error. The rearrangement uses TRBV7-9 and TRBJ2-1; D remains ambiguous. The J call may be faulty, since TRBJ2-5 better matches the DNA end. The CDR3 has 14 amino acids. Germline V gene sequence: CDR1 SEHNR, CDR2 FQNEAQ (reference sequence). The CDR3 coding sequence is TGTGTCAGCAGCTCCGGACCGACACAAGAGACCCAGTACTTC. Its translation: CVSSSGPTQETQYF.

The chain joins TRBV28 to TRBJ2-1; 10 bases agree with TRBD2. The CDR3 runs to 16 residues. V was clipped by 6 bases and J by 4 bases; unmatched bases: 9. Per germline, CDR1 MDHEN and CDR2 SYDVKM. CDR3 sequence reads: CASSPHPSGSYNEQFF. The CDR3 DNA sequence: TGTGCCAGCAGCCCACACCCTAGCGGGAGTTACAATGAGCAGTTCTTC.

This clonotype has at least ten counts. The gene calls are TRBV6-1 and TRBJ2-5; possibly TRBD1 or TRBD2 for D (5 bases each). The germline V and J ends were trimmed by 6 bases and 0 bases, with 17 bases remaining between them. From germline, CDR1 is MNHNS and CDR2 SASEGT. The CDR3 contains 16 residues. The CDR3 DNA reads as TGTGCCAGCAGCTTCGGTGGGACCAAAGACCAAGAGACCCAGTACTTC. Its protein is CASSFGGTKDQETQYF.

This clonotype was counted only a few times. The chain's CDR3 is CASSPEGGSPLHF. In DNA, the CDR3 is TGTGCCAGCAGTCCCGAAGGCGGTTCACCCCTCCACTTT. The genes are TRBV6-1 and TRBJ1-6; D ambiguous. Germline CDR1 is MNHNS and CDR2 is SASEGT. Trimming shortened V by 5 bases and J by 9 bases, and 11 bases separated the two germline ends. The CDR3 is 13 residues long.

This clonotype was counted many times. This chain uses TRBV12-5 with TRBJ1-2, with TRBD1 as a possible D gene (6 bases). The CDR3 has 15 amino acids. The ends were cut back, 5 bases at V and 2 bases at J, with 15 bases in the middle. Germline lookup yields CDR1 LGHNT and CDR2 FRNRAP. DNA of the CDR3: TGTGCTAGTGGTCTACGCCGGGACACAAACTATGGCTACACCTTC. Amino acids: CASGLRRDTNYGYTF.

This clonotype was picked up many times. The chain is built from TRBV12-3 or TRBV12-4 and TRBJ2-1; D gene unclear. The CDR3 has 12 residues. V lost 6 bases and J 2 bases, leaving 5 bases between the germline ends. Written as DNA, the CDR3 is TGTGCCAGCAGCACCACCTACAATGAGCAGTTCTTC. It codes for CASSTTYNEQFF.

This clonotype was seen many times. In DNA form, the CDR3 reads TGTGCCAGCAGTCCACCACGAGAGCAGTTCTTC. Its translation is CASSPPREQFF. The V call is TRBV2, the J call TRBJ2-1; no firm D call. Germline-derived CDR1 and CDR2 are SNHLY and FYNNEI. The V end was cut by 5 bases, the J end by 10 bases, with 9 bases between. The CDR3 sequence is 11 residues long.

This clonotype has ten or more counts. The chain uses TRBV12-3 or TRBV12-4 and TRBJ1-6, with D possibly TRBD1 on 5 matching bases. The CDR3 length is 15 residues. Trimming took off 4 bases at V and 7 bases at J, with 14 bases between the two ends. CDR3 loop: CASSSLAGVNSPLHF. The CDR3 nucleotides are TGTGCCAGCAGTTCCCTGGCGGGGGTGAATTCACCCCTCCACTTT.

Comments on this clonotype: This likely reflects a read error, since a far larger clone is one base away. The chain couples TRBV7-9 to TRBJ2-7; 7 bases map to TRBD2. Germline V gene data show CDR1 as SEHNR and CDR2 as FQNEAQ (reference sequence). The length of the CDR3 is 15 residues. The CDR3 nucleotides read TGTGCCAGCAGCCCGGGGCTAGCGGATTCCTACGGGCAGTACTTC. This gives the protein CASSPGLADSYGQYF.

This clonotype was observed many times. The CDR3 DNA follows: TGTGCCAGCAGCTTAGTAGCGGGAGGGACCGGGGAGCTGTTTTTT. Protein product: CASSLVAGGTGELFF. The V and J genes are TRBV5-6 and TRBJ2-2, with 11 nucleotides matching TRBD2. Germline CDR1 reads SGHDT; CDR2 reads YYEEEE. Trimming cost V 2 bases and J 5 bases; bases outside gene matches: 2. The CDR3 covers 15 residues.

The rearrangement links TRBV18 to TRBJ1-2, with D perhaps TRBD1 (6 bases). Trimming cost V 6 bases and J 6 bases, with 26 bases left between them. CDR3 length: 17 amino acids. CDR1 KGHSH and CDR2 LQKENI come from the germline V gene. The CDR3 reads CASSPGSDWGALHGYTF. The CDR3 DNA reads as TGTGCCAGCTCTCCAGGGTCGGATTGGGGGGCGCTTCATGGCTACACCTTC.

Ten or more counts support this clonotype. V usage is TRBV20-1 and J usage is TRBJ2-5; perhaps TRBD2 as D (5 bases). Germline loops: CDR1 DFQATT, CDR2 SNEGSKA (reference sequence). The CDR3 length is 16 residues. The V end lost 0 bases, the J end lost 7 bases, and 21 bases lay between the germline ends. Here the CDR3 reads CSARDHIASIPGTQYF. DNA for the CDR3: TGCAGTGCTAGAGATCACATAGCGTCCATTCCTGGGACCCAGTACTTC.

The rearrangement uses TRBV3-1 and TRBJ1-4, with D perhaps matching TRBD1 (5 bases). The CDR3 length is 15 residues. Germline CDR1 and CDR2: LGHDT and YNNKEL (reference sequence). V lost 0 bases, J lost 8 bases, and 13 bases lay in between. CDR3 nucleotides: TGTGCCAGCAGCCAAGACTCCGGGACTGCGGAAAAACTGTTTTTT. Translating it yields CASSQDSGTAEKLFF.

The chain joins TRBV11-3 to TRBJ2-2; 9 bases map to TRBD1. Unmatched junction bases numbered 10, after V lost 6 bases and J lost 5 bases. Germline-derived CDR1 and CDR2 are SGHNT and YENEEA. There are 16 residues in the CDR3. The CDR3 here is CASRDRTGTGTGELFF. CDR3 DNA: TGTGCCAGCAGGGACCGAACCGGGACAGGGACCGGGGAGCTGTTTTTT.

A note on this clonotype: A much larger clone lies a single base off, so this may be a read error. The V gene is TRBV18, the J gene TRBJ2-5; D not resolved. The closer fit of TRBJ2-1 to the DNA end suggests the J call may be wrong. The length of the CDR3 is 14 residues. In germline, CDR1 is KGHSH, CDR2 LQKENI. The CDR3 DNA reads TGTGTCAGCTCACCGGTTGACTTTCAAAATGAGCAGTTCTTC. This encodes CVSSPVDFQNEQFF.

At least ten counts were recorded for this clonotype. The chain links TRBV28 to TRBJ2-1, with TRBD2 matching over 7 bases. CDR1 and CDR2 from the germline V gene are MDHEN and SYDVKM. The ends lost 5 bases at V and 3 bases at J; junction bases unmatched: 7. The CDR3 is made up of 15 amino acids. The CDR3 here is CASSEPSGNYNEQFF. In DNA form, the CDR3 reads TGTGCCAGCAGTGAACCCAGCGGGAACTACAATGAGCAGTTCTTC.

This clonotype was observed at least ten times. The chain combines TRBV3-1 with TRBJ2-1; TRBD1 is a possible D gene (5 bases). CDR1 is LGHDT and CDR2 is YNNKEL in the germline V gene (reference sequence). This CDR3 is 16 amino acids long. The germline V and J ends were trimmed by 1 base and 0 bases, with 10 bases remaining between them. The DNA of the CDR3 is TGTGCCAGCAGCCAAGTAAGAGACAGCTCCTACAATGAGCAGTTCTTC. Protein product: CASSQVRDSSYNEQFF.

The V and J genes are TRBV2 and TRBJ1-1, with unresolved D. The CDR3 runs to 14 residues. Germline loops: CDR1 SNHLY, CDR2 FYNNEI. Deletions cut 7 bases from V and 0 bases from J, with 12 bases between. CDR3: CASTVSRLNTEAFF. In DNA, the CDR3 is TGTGCCAGCACCGTCAGTCGTTTGAACACTGAAGCTTTCTTT.

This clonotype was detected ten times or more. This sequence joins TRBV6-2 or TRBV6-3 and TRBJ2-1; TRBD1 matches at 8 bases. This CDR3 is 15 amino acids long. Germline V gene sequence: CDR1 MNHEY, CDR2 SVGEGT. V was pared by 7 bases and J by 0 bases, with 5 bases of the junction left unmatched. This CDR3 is CASKFTGGSYNEQFF. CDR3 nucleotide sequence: TGTGCCAGCAAGTTTACAGGGGGCTCCTACAATGAGCAGTTCTTC.

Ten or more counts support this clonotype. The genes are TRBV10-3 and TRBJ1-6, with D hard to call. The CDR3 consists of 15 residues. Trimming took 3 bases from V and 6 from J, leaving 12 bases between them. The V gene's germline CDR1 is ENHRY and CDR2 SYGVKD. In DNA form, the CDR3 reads TGTGCCATCAGTGAATCACGGGTCAGTAATTCACCCCTCCACTTT. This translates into CAISESRVSNSPLHF.

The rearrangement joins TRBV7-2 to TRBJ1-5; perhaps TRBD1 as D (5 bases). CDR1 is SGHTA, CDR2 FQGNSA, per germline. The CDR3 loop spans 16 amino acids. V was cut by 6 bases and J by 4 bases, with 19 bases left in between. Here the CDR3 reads CASRSPGRRQNQPQHF. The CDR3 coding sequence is TGTGCCAGCAGGTCCCCGGGACGCCGCCAAAATCAGCCCCAGCATTTT.

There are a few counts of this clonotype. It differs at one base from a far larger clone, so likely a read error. CDR3 coding DNA: TGCAGTGCTAGAGACCATGGACTAGCGGGAGAAATTCAGCAGTTCTTC. As protein: CSARDHGLAGEIQQFF. V gene TRBV20-1 combines with J gene TRBJ2-5, with 13 bases fitting TRBD2. TRBJ2-1 matches the DNA end more closely, so the J call is doubtful. The CDR3 loop spans 16 amino acids. The germline V gene encodes CDR1 DFQATT and CDR2 SNEGSKA (reference sequence).

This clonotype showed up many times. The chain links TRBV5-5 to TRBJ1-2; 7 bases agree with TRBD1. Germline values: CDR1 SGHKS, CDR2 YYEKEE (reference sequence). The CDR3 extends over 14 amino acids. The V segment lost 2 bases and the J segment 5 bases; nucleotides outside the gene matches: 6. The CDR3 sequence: CASSLLQGDYGYTF. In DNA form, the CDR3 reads TGTGCCAGCAGCTTATTGCAGGGGGATTATGGCTACACCTTC.

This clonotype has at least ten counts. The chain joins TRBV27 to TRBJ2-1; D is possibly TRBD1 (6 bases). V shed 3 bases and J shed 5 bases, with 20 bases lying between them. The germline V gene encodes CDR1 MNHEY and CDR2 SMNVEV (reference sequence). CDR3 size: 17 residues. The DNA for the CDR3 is TGTGCCAGCAGTTTGATCGCGCGCAGGGGCGCCCACAATGAGCAGTTCTTC. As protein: CASSLIARRGAHNEQFF.

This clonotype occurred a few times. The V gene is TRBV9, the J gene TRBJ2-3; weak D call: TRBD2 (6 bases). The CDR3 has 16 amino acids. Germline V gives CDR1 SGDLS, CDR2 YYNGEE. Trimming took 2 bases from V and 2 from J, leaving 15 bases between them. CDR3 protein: CASSVSGGGNTDTQYF. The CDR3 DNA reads TGTGCCAGCAGCGTGAGTGGAGGCGGGAACACAGATACGCAGTATTTT.

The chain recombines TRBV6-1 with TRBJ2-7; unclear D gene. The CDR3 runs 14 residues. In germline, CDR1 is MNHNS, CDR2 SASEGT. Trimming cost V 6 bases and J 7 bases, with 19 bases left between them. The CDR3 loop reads CASSPDLRMGEQYF. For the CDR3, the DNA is TGTGCCAGCAGCCCCGATCTCCGGATGGGAGAGCAGTACTTC.